These 10 T cell receptor beta chains were all obtained from the same sample, sequenced in a study of T cells in tuberculosis. Thawed, overnight-rested PBMC were stained with GMM-loaded CD1B tetramer, viability dye and anti-CD3, then sorted. The lipid loaded on the CD1B tetramers was C32 glucose monomycolate from Rhodococcus equi. Generated by immunoSEQ multiplex PCR, the TCRdb table keeps only in-frame clones and is missing some. The data hold tens of thousands of clones, with approximately 90% observed a single time. Sequencing was done on a sample of CD1b-GMM tetramer-negative cells sorted from PBMCs. The receptor set was obtained from an adult woman with latent tuberculosis.

V is TRBV12-5 and J is TRBJ1-1; no clear D gene. V lost 3 bases and J 0 bases, leaving 5 bases between the germline ends. The germline CDR1 and CDR2 sequences are LGHNT and FRNRAP. The CDR3 consists of 13 residues. The CDR3 region is CASGFSVNTEAFF. CDR3 in DNA: TGTGCTAGTGGTTTTTCAGTGAACACTGAAGCTTTCTTT.

V usage is TRBV10-3 and J usage is TRBJ2-5, with 8 bases fitting TRBD1. The J call is in doubt because the DNA end fits TRBJ2-7 better. The length of the CDR3 is 14 residues. The germline V gene has CDR1 ENHRY and CDR2 SYGVKD. CDR3 protein: CAISVATGVGEQYF. The CDR3 coding sequence is TGTGCCATCAGTGTAGCGACAGGGGTAGGCGAGCAGTACTTC.

CDR3 in amino acids: CASSPGTGRVQDEQYF. CDR3 in DNA: TGTGCCAGCAGCCCCGGGACAGGGAGAGTGCAGGACGAGCAGTACTTC. The J gene is TRBJ2-7, the V gene TRBV7-6, with 9 positions matching TRBD1. This CDR3 has 16 amino acids. Per the germline V gene, CDR1 is SGHVS and CDR2 is FNYEAQ. With V trimmed by 5 bases and J by 5 bases, 13 bases remained unmatched.

The CDR3: CASSLAGTTNYGYTF. In DNA form, the CDR3 reads TGTGCCAGCAGCCTAGCCGGGACAACTAACTATGGCTACACCTTC. The J gene is TRBJ1-2, the V gene TRBV6-1; the D gene is possibly TRBD1 (6 bases). Deletions cut 6 bases from V and 0 bases from J, with 14 bases between. The CDR3 sequence is 15 residues long. Germline V lookup: CDR1 MNHNS, CDR2 SASEGT.

The chain is built from TRBV27 and TRBJ2-7; 9 bases are a match to TRBD1. CDR3 length equals 12 residues. Germline V CDR1 and CDR2: MNHEY, SMNVEV (reference sequence). V lost 8 bases to trimming and J lost 3 bases; unmatched junction nucleotides: 2. The CDR3 sequence: CASRDRVYEQYF. The CDR3 DNA reads as TGTGCCAGCCGGGACAGGGTCTACGAGCAGTACTTC.

The gene calls are TRBV27 and TRBJ1-2; TRBD1 might be the D (5 bases). The CDR3 runs 14 residues. The V end was cut by 2 bases, the J end by 4 bases, with 11 bases between. CDR1 MNHEY and CDR2 SMNVEV come from the germline V gene (reference sequence). CDR3 amino acids: CASSLDGQFYGYTF. CDR3 in DNA: TGTGCCAGCAGTTTAGACGGACAATTCTATGGCTACACCTTC.

This sequence joins TRBV7-2 and TRBJ2-7; D is possibly TRBD2 (7 bases). The V end lost 4 bases, the J end lost 2 bases, and 12 bases lay between the germline ends. Germline V gene sequence: CDR1 SGHTA, CDR2 FQGNSA. The CDR3 extends over 14 amino acids. The CDR3 DNA follows: TGTGCCAGCAGCTACACCGGGGGGCCCTACGAGCAGTACTTC. It translates to CASSYTGGPYEQYF.

The V call is TRBV11-3, the J call TRBJ2-2; no reliable D call. With 2 bases removed from V and 6 bases from J, the gap between germline ends came to 7 bases. Germline CDR1 is SGHNT and CDR2 is YENEEA. The CDR3 sequence is 13 residues long. DNA of the CDR3: TGTGCCAGCAGCTTAACTACGGCCGGGGAGCTGTTTTTT. This codes for CASSLTTAGELFF.

The chain employs TRBV5-6 and TRBJ1-2; no clear D gene. This CDR3 has 14 residues. Per the germline V gene, CDR1 is SGHDT and CDR2 is YYEEEE. V was pared by 1 base and J by 6 bases, with 13 bases between. This chain's CDR3 is CASSLPLQEHGYTF. In DNA form, the CDR3 reads TGTGCCAGCAGCTTGCCTCTCCAGGAACATGGCTACACCTTC.

This rearrangement joins TRBV30 to TRBJ1-2; 7 bases line up with TRBD1. The ends lost 8 bases at V and 4 bases at J; junction bases unmatched: 13. The CDR3 sequence is 14 residues long. Germline assignment: CDR1 GTSNPN and CDR2 SVGIG (reference sequence). CDR3 sequence: CARDRDSKSYGYTF. In DNA form, the CDR3 reads TGTGCCAGAGACCGGGACAGCAAAAGCTATGGCTACACCTTC.